The clone carrying this TCR delta chain was found many times. The antigen is unknown. Compared with germline, one end of the junction differs, possibly owing to a read error. Gammadelta T cells were flow-sorted from PBMC into Vgamma9/Vdelta2+ and Vdelta2-negative populations for bulk analysis. These data come from a study of γδ T cells in repeated Plasmodium falciparum infection. Study as a whole: Donors were malaria-exposed Malian children or age- and gender-matched Australian children. Study-wide findings and caveats: Vgamma9/Vdelta2+ T cells showed a stable polyclonal repertoire with shared TCRgamma sequences. Vdelta2-negative gammadelta repertoires appeared less diverse and less shared in Malian than Australian children. Donors in Mali lived in a small rural village, largely one ethnic group.

Germline loops: CDR1 TSWWSYY, CDR2 QGS. The CDR3 totals 17 residues. TCRdb redid the clone calls on the multiplex PCR reads with CATT. The sample includes about 89,000 delta-chain clones, about 1.5% of them seen just once. Source material: gamma-delta T cells from blood. This clonotype was obtained from a pool of human donors (malaria-infected and uninfected, not separated). The genes are TRDV1 and TRDJ1; 7 bases map to TRDD3. The CDR3 sequence is CALGEPGTWGNPDELIF. The DNA of the CDR3 is TGTGCTCTTGGGGAACCAGGTACGTGGGGGAACCCCGATGAACTCATCTTT.